This T cell receptor beta chain was identified during a study of CD4 T cells in relation to SARS-CoV-2 and coronaviruses. Regarding this clone: Its target is unknown.

The germline gives CDR1 LGHDT, CDR2 YNNKEL (reference sequence). CDR3 length: 14 residues. J lost 3 bases, V lost 4 bases, and 3 bases had no gene match. TCRdb keeps only in-frame clones here, not all; method: immunoSEQ multiplex PCR. The profile shows about 24,000 clones, around 74% of them singletons. CD4+ T cells from unexposed donors were obtained before the COVID-19 pandemic (2011-2018). After less than 11 days of culture, CD4+ T cells were isolated. The source is a human donor in good health. Material for sequencing was CD4+ T cells from PBMCs, cultured in vitro. The chain carries TRBV3-1 (or the pseudogene TRBV3-2) and TRBJ1-3; 7 bases agree with TRBD1. The CDR3 DNA reads as TGTGCCAGCAGCCTGCGGGACAGTGGAAACACCATATATTTT. Encoded protein: CASSLRDSGNTIYF.